This T cell receptor (beta chain) was recovered during a study of CD4 T cells in relation to SARS-CoV-2 and coronaviruses. The wider study: PBMCs were cultured with antigen for roughly 10 days before TCR beta sequencing. Study results and limitations: In around 63% of donors, memory CD4+ clonotypes crossrecognized SARS-CoV-2 and at least one common cold coronavirus spike.

The ends were cut back, 4 bases at V and 0 bases at J, with 16 bases in the middle. Germline assignment: CDR1 MNHNS and CDR2 SASEGT. The CDR3 covers 18 residues. Sequencing used immunoSEQ multiplex PCR; TCRdb keeps in-frame clones, though not all of them. The top ten clones hold about a fifth of a sample with some 21,000 clones, roughly four fifths of them seen once. The unexposed donors gave CD4+ T cells in 2011-2018, prior to COVID-19. CD4+ T cells were isolated from the cells after less than 13 days of culture. This clone was counted between two and nine times. Its antigen is still unknown. The clonotype originates from a human donor in good health. The chain carries TRBV6-1 and TRBJ1-6; a possible D gene is TRBD1 (5 bases). Sequences were obtained from CD4+ T cells from PBMCs, cultured in vitro. CDR3 in amino acids: CASSARVGVSSYNSPLHF. In DNA form, the CDR3 reads TGTGCCAGCAGTGCCAGGGTTGGGGTCAGCTCCTATAATTCACCCCTCCACTTT.